These T cell receptor beta chains were read from a single sample in a study of CD8+CD57+ T cells in acquired aplastic anemia. Using its own MiXCR run on the reads, TCRdb lists one record per CDR3 protein. The sample lists a few hundred thousand distinct CDR3 sequences, under 80% seen once, with 3.5% to 4.5% in the top ten. The sequencing sample was made of sorted CD4+, CD8+, or CD8+CD57+ T cells (not recorded which) from PBMCs. The receptors here all came from a human donor in good health, serving as a control. The CDR3 runs from the conserved cysteine through the conserved F or W. A D gene is named only where the DNA matches it firmly. Where a row states a size, it is once, few, many or the class of an expanded clone; other rows omit it.

v_call	d_call	clone_size	j_call	cdr3_aa	cdr3_nt
TRBV4-3	NA	NA	TRBJ2-6	CASSQGDTNTEAF	TGCGCCAGCAGCCAAGGGGACACGAACACTGAAGCTTTC
TRBV5-4	NA	NA	TRBJ1-1	CASSQTEVPMNTEAFF	TGTGCCAGCAGTCAAACAGAGGTGCCAATGAACACTGAAGCTTTCTTT
TRBV3-1	TRBD2	many	TRBJ2-5	CASSLSGEETQYF	TGTGCCAGCAGTCTTAGCGGGGAAGAGACCCAGTACTTC
TRBV7-9	NA	NA	TRBJ1-2	CASSPMENYGYTF	TGTGCCAGCAGCCCTATGGAGAACTATGGCTACACCTTC
TRBV3-1	NA	many	TRBJ1-2	CASTNREHGYTF	TGTGCCAGCACCAACAGGGAGCATGGCTACACCTTC
TRBV9	NA	NA	TRBJ1-6	CASSVEVSGSSPLHF	TGTGCCAGCAGCGTAGAGGTGTCAGGGTCATCACCCCTCCACTTT
TRBV7-3	NA	NA	TRBJ2-3	CASSQGFAATQYF	TGCGCCAGCAGCCAGGGTTTCGCAGCCACGCAGTATTTT
TRBV2	NA	NA	TRBJ2-7	CASMGGRGHSYEQYF	TGTGCCAGCATGGGGGGGCGGGGGCATTCCTACGAGCAGTACTTC
TRBV5-1	TRBD1	NA	TRBJ2-7	CASSNRDRKGEQYF	TGCGCCAGCAGCAACCGGGACAGGAAAGGCGAGCAGTACTTC
TRBV19	NA	NA	TRBJ1-1	CASRSHLKAEAFF	TGTGCCAGTAGATCCCACCTGAAAGCTGAAGCTTTCTTT
TRBV19	NA	once	TRBJ1-1	CACSMTSNTAAFF	TGTGCCTGTAGTATGACATCGAACACTGCCGCTTTCTTT
TRBV5-6	NA	NA	TRBJ1-6	CASSLPGNYNSPLHF	TGTGCCAGCAGCCTACCCGGGAACTATAATTCACCCCTCCACTTT
TRBV7-2	NA	NA	TRBJ1-6	CASSLTWVSTEVLF	TGTGCCAGCAGCCTTACCTGGGTATCGACTGAAGTCCTCTTT
TRBV2	NA	few	TRBJ1-5	CASGAGAAGSQPQHF	TGTGCCAGCGGGGCAGGGGCCGCGGGCAGTCAGCCCCAGCATTTT
TRBV12-3/TRBV12-4	TRBD2	NA	TRBJ2-1	CASGLGGGDYNEQFF	TGTGCCAGCGGTTTAGGCGGGGGGGACTACAATGAGCAGTTCTTC
TRBV7-9	NA	many	TRBJ2-1	CASTRVQDEQFF	TGTGCCAGCACCCGGGTACAGGATGAGCAGTTCTTC
TRBV4-2	NA	NA	TRBJ2-3	CASRPGSTASTDTQYF	TGTGCCAGCAGACCAGGATCTACGGCCAGCACAGATACGCAGTATTTT
TRBV7-9	TRBD1	few	TRBJ1-3	CASSSDRAGNTIYF	TGTGCCAGCAGCTCAGACAGGGCTGGAAACACCATATATTTT
TRBV29-1	TRBD2	NA	TRBJ2-7	CSVEDGGGGLCEQYF	TGCAGCGTTGAAGATGGCGGGGGGGGGCTATGCGAGCAGTACTTC
TRBV6-5	TRBD2	many	TRBJ2-1	CASRPAGLAEYNEQFF	TGTGCCAGCAGACCCGCGGGACTAGCGGAGTACAATGAGCAGTTCTTC
TRBV6-5	TRBD2	many	TRBJ2-7	CASSATSGEFHEQYF	TGTGCCAGCAGTGCGACTAGCGGGGAGTTCCACGAGCAGTACTTC
TRBV9	NA	NA	TRBJ2-5	CASSDRSQGQGTQYF	TGTGCCAGCAGTGATCGGTCACAGGGACAAGGGACCCAGTACTTC
TRBV7-3	NA	NA	TRBJ2-7	CASSPGPLNTEAFYF	TGTGCCAGCAGCCCGGGACCGTTGAACACTGAAGCTTTCTACTTC
TRBV2	NA	many	TRBJ2-1	CASSAGITRAEQFF	TGTGCCAGCAGTGCGGGAATCACGAGGGCTGAGCAGTTCTTC
TRBV10-3	TRBD1	NA	TRBJ1-1	CAISVDRGHDESFF	TGTGCCATCAGTGTCGACAGGGGGCACGATGAATCTTTCTTC
TRBV13	TRBD1	NA	TRBJ2-5	CASSLTTGEETQYF	TGTGCCAGCAGCTTAACAACAGGGGAAGAGACCCAGTACTTC
TRBV7-2	NA	NA	TRBJ1-6	CASSLEAQSGSRGF	TGTGCCAGCAGCTTAGAAGCCCAAAGTGGATCCCGAGGGTTT
TRBV5-1	NA	NA	TRBJ1-5	CASSVGSHDQPQHF	TGCGCCAGCAGCGTAGGGTCCCACGATCAGCCCCAGCATTTT
TRBV11-2	NA	NA	TRBJ2-1	CASSLITIGGEQFF	TGTGCCAGCAGCTTAATCACGATTGGGGGAGAGCAGTTCTTC
TRBV29-1	NA	few	TRBJ1-1	CSVVKDTEAFF	TGCAGCGTTGTGAAGGACACTGAAGCTTTCTTT
TRBV7-3	NA	NA	TRBJ1-5	CASSEERGRGSVNQPQHF	TGTGCCAGCAGTGAAGAACGGGGACGGGGAAGCGTTAATCAGCCCCAGCATTTT
TRBV7-3	NA	NA	TRBJ2-5	CASSDPGQTKSF	TGTGCCAGCAGCGACCCCGGACAGACCAAGTCCTTC
TRBV7-2	NA	once	TRBJ1-1	CASSLETTHSDEQFF	TGTGCCAGCAGCTTAGAAACAACGCATTCCGACGAACAGTTCTTT
TRBV20-1	NA	NA	TRBJ1-2	CSVRPGADYGYTF	TGCAGCGTTAGACCGGGGGCGGACTATGGCTACACCTTC
TRBV7-9	NA	many	TRBJ2-1	CASSLAERLSSYNEQFF	TGTGCCAGCAGCTTAGCCGAGCGGTTAAGCTCCTACAATGAGCAGTTCTTC
TRBV19	NA	NA	TRBJ1-5	CASSTGSGSSQPQHF	TGTGCCAGTAGTACCGGATCAGGGAGTTCTCAGCCCCAGCATTTT
TRBV10-3	NA	many	TRBJ1-1	CAIPPPGVGCTEAFF	TGTGCCATCCCCCCCCCCGGGGTAGGTTGCACTGAAGCTTTCTTT
TRBV7-2	NA	NA	TRBJ1-5	CASSLGRVDPGQHF	TGTGCCAGCAGCTTGGGACGGGTCGATCCCGGCCAGCATTTT
TRBV9	NA	NA	TRBJ2-5	CASSVSVGSDYDYF	TGTGCCAGCAGCGTAAGCGTGGGGTCGGACTATGACTACTTC
TRBV7-4	TRBD2	NA	TRBJ2-7	CASSQAGGSSEPQF	TGCGCCAGCAGCCAAGCGGGGGGCTCCTCCGAGCCGCAGTTC
TRBV10-3	NA	NA	TRBJ1-6	CASDGSWSSYNSPLHF	TGTGCCAGCGACGGATCCTGGAGCTCCTATAATTCACCCCTCCACTTT